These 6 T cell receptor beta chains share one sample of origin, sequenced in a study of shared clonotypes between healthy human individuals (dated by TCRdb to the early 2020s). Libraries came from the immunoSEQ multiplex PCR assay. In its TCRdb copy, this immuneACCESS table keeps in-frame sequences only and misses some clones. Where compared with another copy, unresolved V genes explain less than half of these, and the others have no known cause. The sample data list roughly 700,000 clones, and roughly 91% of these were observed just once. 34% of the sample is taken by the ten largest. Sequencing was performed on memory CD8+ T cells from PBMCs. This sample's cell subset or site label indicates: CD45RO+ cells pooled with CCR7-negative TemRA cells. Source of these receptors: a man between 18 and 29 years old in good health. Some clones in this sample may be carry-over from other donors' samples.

DNA of the CDR3: TGTGCCAGCAGTATGGGACTAGCGGGCTACGAGCAGTACTTC. Its translation: CASSMGLAGYEQYF. This chain links TRBV6-6 with TRBJ2-7; 12 bases match TRBD2. The V segment lost 5 bases and the J segment 3 bases; nucleotides outside the gene matches: 2. The CDR3 is made up of 14 amino acids. Germline CDR1 MNHNY, CDR2 SVGAGI (reference sequence).

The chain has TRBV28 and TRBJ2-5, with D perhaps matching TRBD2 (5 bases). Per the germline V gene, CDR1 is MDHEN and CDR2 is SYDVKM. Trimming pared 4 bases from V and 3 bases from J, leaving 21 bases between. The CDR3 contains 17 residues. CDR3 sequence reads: CASSSRGVGLGKETQYF. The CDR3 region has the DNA TGTGCCAGCAGTTCCCGGGGAGTAGGGTTGGGGAAAGAGACCCAGTACTTC. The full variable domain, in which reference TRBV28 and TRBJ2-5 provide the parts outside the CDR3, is DVKVTQSSRYLVKRTGEKVFLECVQDMDHENMFWYRQDPGLGLRLIYFSYDVKMKEKGDIPEGYSVSREKKERFSLILESASTNQTSMYLCASSSRGVGLGKETQYFGPGTRLLVL.

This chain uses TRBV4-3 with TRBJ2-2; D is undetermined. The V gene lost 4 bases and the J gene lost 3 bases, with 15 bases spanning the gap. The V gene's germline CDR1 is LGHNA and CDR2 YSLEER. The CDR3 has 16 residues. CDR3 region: CASSRTLDWDTGELFF. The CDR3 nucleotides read TGCGCCAGCAGCCGCACGTTGGATTGGGACACCGGGGAGCTGTTTTTT.

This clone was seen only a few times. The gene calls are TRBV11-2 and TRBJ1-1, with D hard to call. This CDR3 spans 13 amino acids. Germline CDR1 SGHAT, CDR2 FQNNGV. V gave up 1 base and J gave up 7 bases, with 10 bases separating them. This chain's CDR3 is CASSLADSREAFF. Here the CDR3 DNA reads TGTGCCAGCAGCTTAGCGGACTCGCGTGAAGCTTTCTTT.

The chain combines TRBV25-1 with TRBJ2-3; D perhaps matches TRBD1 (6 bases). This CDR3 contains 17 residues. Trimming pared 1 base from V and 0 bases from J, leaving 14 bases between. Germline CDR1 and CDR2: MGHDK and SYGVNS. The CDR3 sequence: CASSEFRTDSSTDTQYF. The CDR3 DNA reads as TGTGCCAGCAGTGAATTCCGGACAGATTCTAGCACAGATACGCAGTATTTT.

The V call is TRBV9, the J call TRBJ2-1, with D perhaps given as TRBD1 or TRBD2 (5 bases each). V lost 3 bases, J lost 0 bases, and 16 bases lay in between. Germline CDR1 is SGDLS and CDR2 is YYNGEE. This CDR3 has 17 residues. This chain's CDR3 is CASSAHSGASSYNEQFF. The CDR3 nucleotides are TGTGCCAGCAGCGCCCATTCCGGGGCGAGCTCCTACAATGAGCAGTTCTTC.